This passage covers 11 T cell receptor beta chains from one sample sequenced in a study of CD8 T cells in Susac syndrome. Random hexamers were used to reverse transcribe an amount of roughly 0.5 to 1 ug RNA. TCRdb re-analysed the immunoSEQ multiplex PCR reads in MiXCR, keeping a single row per CDR3 protein. In the table there are some 250,000 distinct CDR3 sequences, about 96% of which are singletons. Sequenced material: CD4+ T cells from PBMCs. The receptors stem from a human donor with Susac syndrome.

J is TRBJ2-1 and V is TRBV10-3, with no clear D. The CDR3 extends over 12 amino acids. Germline V gene sequence: CDR1 ENHRY, CDR2 SYGVKD. The V and J ends lost 4 bases and 10 bases respectively, with 11 bases between them. This CDR3 reads CAISGSYTEQFF. CDR3 DNA: TGTGCCATCAGTGGGTCATACACAGAGCAGTTCTTC.

This clonotype was seen only once. The chain employs TRBV12-3 or TRBV12-4 and TRBJ2-1; 7 bases agree with TRBD1. With 5 bases clipped from V and 5 bases from J, the junction kept 9 bases outside the gene matches. This CDR3 has 15 residues. CDR3 in DNA: TGTGCCAGCAGTCTAAGCTCCGGGACAGACAATGAGCAGTTCTTC. Its translation: CASSLSSGTDNEQFF.

V usage is TRBV27 and J usage is TRBJ2-4, with D tentatively TRBD2 (6 bases). The CDR3 is 14 amino acids. CDR1 and CDR2 (germline): MNHEY, SMNVEV (reference sequence). Trimming cost V 6 bases and J 3 bases, with 12 bases left between them. This CDR3 reads CASRGLLGKNIQYF. CDR3 DNA: TGTGCCAGCAGGGGACTGTTAGGCAAAAACATTCAGTACTTC.

The rearrangement joins TRBV7-9 to TRBJ1-1; D is perhaps TRBD1 (6 bases). CDR3 size: 14 residues. Trimming left V 5 bases short and J 7 bases short, with 17 bases between. Germline V lookup: CDR1 SEHNR, CDR2 FQNEAQ (reference sequence). The chain's CDR3 is CASSPQIDRSEAFF. Written as DNA, the CDR3 is TGTGCCAGCAGCCCCCAGATAGACAGGAGTGAAGCTTTCTTT.

This chain joins TRBV30 and TRBJ2-7, with TRBD2 identical over 10 bases. Germline values: CDR1 GTSNPN, CDR2 SVGIG (reference sequence). Trimming removed 6 bases from V and 1 base from J; junction bases left unmatched: 6. CDR3 length: 14 amino acids. CDR3 DNA: TGTGCCTGTTCCTCTAGCGGGAGTTCCTACGAGCAGTACTTC. It translates to CACSSSGSSYEQYF.

This chain uses TRBV20-1 with TRBJ1-2; 8 bases are a match to TRBD1. The CDR3 extends over 13 amino acids. Germline CDR1 is DFQATT and CDR2 is SNEGSKA (reference sequence). V was clipped by 2 bases and J by 8 bases; unmatched bases: 7. The CDR3 DNA reads TGCAGTGCTAGAACCCAGGGGGCTTACGGCTACACCTTC. Amino acid sequence: CSARTQGAYGYTF.

The rearrangement links TRBV29-1 to TRBJ1-2, with D maybe TRBD1 (5 bases). Germline CDR1 and CDR2: SQVTM and ANQGSEA. This CDR3 spans 17 amino acids. Trimming took 0 bases from V and 0 from J, leaving 17 bases between them. CDR3 protein: CSVEERAGKRANYGYTF. CDR3 DNA: TGCAGCGTTGAAGAAAGGGCAGGGAAAAGGGCTAACTATGGCTACACCTTC.

J is TRBJ2-1 and V is TRBV7-2, with no clear D. In germline, CDR1 is SGHTA, CDR2 FQGNSA. This CDR3 has 13 amino acids. Trimming shortened V by 1 base and J by 8 bases, and 9 bases separated the two germline ends. The DNA of the CDR3 is TGTGCCAGCAGCTTAGGGGTCTTAGATGAGCAGTTCTTC. It yields the protein CASSLGVLDEQFF.

This CDR3 reads CAWSRGSDEQFF. The CDR3 nucleotides read TGTGCCTGGAGTCGGGGGTCGGATGAGCAGTTCTTC. J is TRBJ2-1 and V is TRBV30; TRBD2 is a possible D gene (6 bases). This CDR3 has 12 amino acids. V was pared by 2 bases and J by 8 bases, with 10 bases between. The germline gives CDR1 GTSNPN, CDR2 SVGIG (reference sequence).

The chain carries TRBV7-9 and TRBJ1-2; D is unclear. Germline CDR1 reads SEHNR; CDR2 reads FQNEAQ (reference sequence). This CDR3 spans 15 amino acids. Trimming removed 1 base from V and 5 bases from J, with 14 bases in between. The CDR3 reads CASSLGQPRDYGYTF. Here the CDR3 DNA reads TGTGCCAGCAGCTTAGGACAACCGCGGGATTATGGCTACACCTTC.

The rearrangement links TRBV29-1 to TRBJ2-3; 13 bases agree with TRBD2. The germline V gene encodes CDR1 SQVTM and CDR2 ANQGSEA. The V and J ends lost 5 bases and 4 bases, in that order; junction bases with no gene match: 6. CDR3 length: 15 amino acids. The CDR3 is CSVILAGGPPDTQYF. CDR3 bases: TGCAGCGTTATACTAGCGGGAGGGCCCCCAGATACGCAGTATTTT.